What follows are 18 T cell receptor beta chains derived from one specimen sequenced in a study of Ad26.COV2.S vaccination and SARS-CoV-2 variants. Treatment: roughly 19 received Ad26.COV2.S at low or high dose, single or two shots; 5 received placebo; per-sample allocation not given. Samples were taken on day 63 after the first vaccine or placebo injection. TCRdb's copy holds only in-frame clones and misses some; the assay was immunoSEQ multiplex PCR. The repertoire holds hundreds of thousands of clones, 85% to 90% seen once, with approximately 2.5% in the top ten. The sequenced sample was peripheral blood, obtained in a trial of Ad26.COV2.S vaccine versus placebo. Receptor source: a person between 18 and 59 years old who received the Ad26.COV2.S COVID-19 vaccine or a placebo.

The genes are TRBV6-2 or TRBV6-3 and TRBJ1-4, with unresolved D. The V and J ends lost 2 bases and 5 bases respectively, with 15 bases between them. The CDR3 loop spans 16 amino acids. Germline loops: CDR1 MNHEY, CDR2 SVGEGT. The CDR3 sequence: CASSYTLRRSNEKLFF. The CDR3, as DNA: TGTGCCAGCAGTTACACTCTTCGGCGGAGCAATGAAAAACTGTTTTTT.

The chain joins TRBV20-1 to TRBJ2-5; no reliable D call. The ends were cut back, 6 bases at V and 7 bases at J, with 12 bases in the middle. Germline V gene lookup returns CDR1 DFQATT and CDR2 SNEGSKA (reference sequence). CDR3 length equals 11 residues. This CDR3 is CSAPLGWTQYF. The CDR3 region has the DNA TGCAGTGCCCCCCTGGGTTGGACCCAGTACTTC.

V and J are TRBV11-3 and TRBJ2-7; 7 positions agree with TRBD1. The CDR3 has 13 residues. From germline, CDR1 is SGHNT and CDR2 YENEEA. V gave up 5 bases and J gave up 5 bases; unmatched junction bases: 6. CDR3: CASSKETGNEQYF. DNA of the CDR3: TGTGCCAGCAGCAAGGAGACAGGGAACGAGCAGTACTTC.

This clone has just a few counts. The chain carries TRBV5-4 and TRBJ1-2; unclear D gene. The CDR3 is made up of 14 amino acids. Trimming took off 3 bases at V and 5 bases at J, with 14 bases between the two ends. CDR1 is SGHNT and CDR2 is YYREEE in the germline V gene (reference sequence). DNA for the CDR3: TGTGCCAGCAGCTCTGCCGAGACACCTTATGGCTACACCTTC. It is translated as CASSSAETPYGYTF. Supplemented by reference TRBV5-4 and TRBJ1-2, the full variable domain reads ETGVTQSPTHLIKTRGQQVTLRCSSQSGHNTVSWYQQALGQGPQFIFQYYREEENGRGNFPPRFSGLQFPNYSSELNVNALELDDSALYLCASSSAETPYGYTFGSGTRLTVV.

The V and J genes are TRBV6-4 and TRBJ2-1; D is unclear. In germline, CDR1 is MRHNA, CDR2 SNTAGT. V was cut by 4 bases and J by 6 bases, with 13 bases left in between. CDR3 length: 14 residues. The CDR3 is CASSVSSAANEQFF. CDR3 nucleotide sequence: TGTGCCAGCAGTGTGAGCTCCGCGGCCAATGAGCAGTTCTTC.

The CDR3 reads CASSYQGVYGYTF. The CDR3 coding sequence is TGTGCCAGCAGCTACCAAGGAGTCTATGGCTACACCTTC. The chain is built from TRBV7-3 and TRBJ1-2; the D is unclear. V lost 4 bases and J 4 bases, leaving 10 bases between the germline ends. Germline V lookup: CDR1 SGHTA, CDR2 FQGTGA. This CDR3 is 13 amino acids long. The variable domain in full, with the rest retrieved from reference TRBV7-3 and TRBJ1-2, is GAGVSQTPSNKVTEKGKYVELRCDPISGHTALYWYRQSLGQGPEFLIYFQGTGAADDSGLPNDRFFAVRPEGSVSTLKIQRTERGDSAVYLCASSYQGVYGYTFGSGTRLTVV.

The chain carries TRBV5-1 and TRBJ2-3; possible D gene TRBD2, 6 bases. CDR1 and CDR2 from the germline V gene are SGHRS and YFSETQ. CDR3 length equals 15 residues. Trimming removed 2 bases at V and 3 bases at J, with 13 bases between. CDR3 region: CASSFWGLSTDTQYF. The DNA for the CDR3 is TGCGCCAGCAGCTTCTGGGGACTTTCTACAGATACGCAGTATTTT.

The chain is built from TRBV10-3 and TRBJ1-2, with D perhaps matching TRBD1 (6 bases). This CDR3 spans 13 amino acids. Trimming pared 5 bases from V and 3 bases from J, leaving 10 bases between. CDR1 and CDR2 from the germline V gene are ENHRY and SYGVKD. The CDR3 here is CAISQTGDYGYTF. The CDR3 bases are TGTGCCATCAGTCAGACAGGCGACTATGGCTACACCTTC.

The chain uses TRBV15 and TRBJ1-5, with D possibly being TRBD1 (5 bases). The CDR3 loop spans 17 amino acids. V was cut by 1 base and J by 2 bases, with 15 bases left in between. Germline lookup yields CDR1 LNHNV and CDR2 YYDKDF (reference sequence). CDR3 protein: CATSRGIGARGNQPQHF. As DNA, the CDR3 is TGTGCCACCAGCAGAGGTATCGGGGCCAGGGGCAATCAGCCCCAGCATTTT. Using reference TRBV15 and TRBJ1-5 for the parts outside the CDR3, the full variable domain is DAMVIQNPRYQVTQFGKPVTLSCSQTLNHNVMYWYQQKSSQAPKLLFHYYDKDFNNEADTPDNFQSRRPNTSFCFLDIRSPGLGDTAMYLCATSRGIGARGNQPQHFGDGTRLSIL.

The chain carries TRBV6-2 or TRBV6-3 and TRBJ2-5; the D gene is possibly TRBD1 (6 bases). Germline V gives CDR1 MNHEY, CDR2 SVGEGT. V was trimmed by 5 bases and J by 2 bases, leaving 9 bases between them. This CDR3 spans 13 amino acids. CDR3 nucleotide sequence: TGTGCCAGCAGTAGACAGGAACAAGAGACCCAGTACTTC. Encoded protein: CASSRQEQETQYF.

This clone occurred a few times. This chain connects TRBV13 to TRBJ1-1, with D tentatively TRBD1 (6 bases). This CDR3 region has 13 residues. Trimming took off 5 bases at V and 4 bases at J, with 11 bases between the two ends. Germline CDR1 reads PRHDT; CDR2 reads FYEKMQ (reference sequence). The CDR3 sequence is CASSTHRVTEAFF. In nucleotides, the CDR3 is TGTGCCAGCAGCACGCACAGGGTCACTGAAGCTTTCTTT. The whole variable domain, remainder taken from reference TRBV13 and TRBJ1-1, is AAGVIQSPRHLIKEKRETATLKCYPIPRHDTVYWYQQGPGQDPQFLISFYEKMQSDKGSIPDRFSAQQFSDYHSELNMSSLELGDSALYFCASSTHRVTEAFFGQGTRLTVV.

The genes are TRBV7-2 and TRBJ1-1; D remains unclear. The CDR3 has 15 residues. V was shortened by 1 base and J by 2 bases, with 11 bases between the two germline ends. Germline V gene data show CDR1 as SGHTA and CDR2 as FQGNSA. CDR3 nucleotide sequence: TGTGCCAGCAGCTTAGGTAGAGGCGCCAACACTGAAGCTTTCTTT. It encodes CASSLGRGANTEAFF.

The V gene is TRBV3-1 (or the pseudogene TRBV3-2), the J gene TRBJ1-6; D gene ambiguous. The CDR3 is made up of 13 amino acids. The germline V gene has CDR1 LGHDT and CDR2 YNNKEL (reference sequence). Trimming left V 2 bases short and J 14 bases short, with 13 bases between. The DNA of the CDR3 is TGTGCCAGCAGCCAATCTCACCGGCGGTCCCTCCACTTT. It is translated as CASSQSHRRSLHF.

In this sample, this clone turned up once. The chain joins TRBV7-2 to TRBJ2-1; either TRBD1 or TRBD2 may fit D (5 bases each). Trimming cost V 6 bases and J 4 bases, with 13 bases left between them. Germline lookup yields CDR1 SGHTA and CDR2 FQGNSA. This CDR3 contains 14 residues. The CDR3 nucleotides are TGTGCCAGCAGTCCTACCGGGGCGTACAATGAGCAGTTCTTC. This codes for CASSPTGAYNEQFF.

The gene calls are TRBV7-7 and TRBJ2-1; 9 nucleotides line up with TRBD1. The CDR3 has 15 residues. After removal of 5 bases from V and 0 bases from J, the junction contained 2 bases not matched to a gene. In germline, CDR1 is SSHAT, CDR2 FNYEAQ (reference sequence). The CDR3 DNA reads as TGTGCCAGCAGCCTGGACAGGGGCTCCTACAATGAGCAGTTCTTC. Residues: CASSLDRGSYNEQFF.

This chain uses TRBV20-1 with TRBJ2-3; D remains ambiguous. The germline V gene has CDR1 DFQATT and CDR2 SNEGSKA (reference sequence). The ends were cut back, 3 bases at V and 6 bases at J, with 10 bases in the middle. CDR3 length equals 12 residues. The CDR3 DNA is TGCAGTGCTAGTACTGAGGTGGATACGCAGTATTTT. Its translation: CSASTEVDTQYF.

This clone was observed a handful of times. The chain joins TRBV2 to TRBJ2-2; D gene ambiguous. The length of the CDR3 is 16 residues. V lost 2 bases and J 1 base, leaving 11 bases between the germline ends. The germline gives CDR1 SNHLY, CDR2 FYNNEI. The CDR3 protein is CASSEFRLENTGELFF. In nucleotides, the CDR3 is TGTGCCAGCAGTGAATTCAGGTTGGAGAACACCGGGGAGCTGTTTTTT. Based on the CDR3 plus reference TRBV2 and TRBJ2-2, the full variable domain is EPEVTQTPSHQVTQMGQEVILRCVPISNHLYFYWYRQILGQKVEFLVSFYNNEISEKSEIFDDQFSVERPDGSNFTLKIRSTKLEDSAMYFCASSEFRLENTGELFFGEGSRLTVL.

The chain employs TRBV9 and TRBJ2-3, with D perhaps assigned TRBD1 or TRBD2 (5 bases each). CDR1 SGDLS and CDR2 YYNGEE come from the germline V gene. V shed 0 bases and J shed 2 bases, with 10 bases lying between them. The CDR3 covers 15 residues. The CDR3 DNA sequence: TGTGCCAGCAGCGTAGTCGGGGCGTACACAGATACGCAGTATTTT. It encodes CASSVVGAYTDTQYF. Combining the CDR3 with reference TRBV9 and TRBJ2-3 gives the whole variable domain DSGVTQTPKHLITATGQRVTLRCSPRSGDLSVYWYQQSLDQGLQFLIQYYNGEERAKGNILERFSAQQFPDLHSELNLSSLELGDSALYFCASSVVGAYTDTQYFGPGTRLTVL.